Presented here are 7 T cell receptor beta chains from one specimen sequenced in a study of cytomegalovirus exposure and HLA in healthy donors. Libraries were prepared by immunoSEQ multiplex PCR; TCRdb keeps only in-frame clonotypes and omits some of them. The sample contains some 170,000 clones, approximately 89% of which appear only once. The material sequenced was PBMCs. These receptors all come from a man younger than 30 in good health and CMV-seropositive.

V usage is TRBV7-2 and J usage is TRBJ2-1; 12 nucleotides line up with TRBD2. CDR3 length equals 15 residues. Trimming at V came to 3 bases and at J to 6 bases, leaving 3 bases not matched to a gene. The germline gives CDR1 SGHTA, CDR2 FQGNSA. Here the CDR3 reads CASSLLAGGPNEQFF. The CDR3 nucleotides read TGTGCCAGCAGCTTGCTAGCGGGAGGGCCCAATGAGCAGTTCTTC.

This chain connects TRBV2 to TRBJ2-7; 7 nucleotides line up with TRBD2. Germline loops: CDR1 SNHLY, CDR2 FYNNEI. The CDR3 runs 13 residues. The V segment lost 11 bases and the J segment 1 base; nucleotides outside the gene matches: 8. The CDR3 DNA is TGTGCCCTTAGACGGGGGGAATCCTACGAGCAGTACTTC. Its translation: CALRRGESYEQYF.

CDR3 DNA sequence: TGTGCCAGCAGTTACTTCAGGGACACCGGGGAGCTGTTTTTT. This translates into CASSYFRDTGELFF. The chain is built from TRBV6-5 and TRBJ2-2, with D possibly matching TRBD1 (5 bases). Per the germline V gene, CDR1 is MNHEY and CDR2 is SVGAGI. V was trimmed by 1 base and J by 3 bases, leaving 6 bases between them. The CDR3 is 14 amino acids.

This sequence joins TRBV14 and TRBJ2-3; 9 positions match TRBD2. The CDR3 sequence is 20 residues long. Germline assignment: CDR1 SGHDN and CDR2 FVKESK. The trim removed 4 bases at V and 0 bases at J, leaving 17 bases unmatched. CDR3 in DNA: TGTGCCAGCAGCCGCCTAAGGGGGACTAGCAGATCCTCTAGCACAGATACGCAGTATTTT. Its protein product is CASSRLRGTSRSSSTDTQYF.

The J gene is TRBJ2-7, the V gene TRBV2; 13 bases fit TRBD2. V was clipped by 8 bases and J by 5 bases; unmatched bases: 6. Per germline, CDR1 SNHLY and CDR2 FYNNEI. The CDR3 consists of 14 residues. The CDR3 here is CASVLAGGPNEQYF. CDR3 nucleotide sequence: TGTGCCAGCGTACTAGCGGGAGGGCCCAACGAGCAGTACTTC.

The J gene is TRBJ1-5, the V gene TRBV6-1; D is possibly TRBD1 (6 bases). With 2 bases removed from V and 5 bases from J, the gap between germline ends came to 13 bases. This CDR3 comprises 15 residues. Germline V gene data show CDR1 as MNHNS and CDR2 as SASEGT. The CDR3 protein is CASSEFGDNDQPQHF. Written as DNA, the CDR3 is TGTGCCAGCAGTGAATTTGGGGACAACGATCAGCCCCAGCATTTT.

This chain joins TRBV11-2 and TRBJ2-3; perhaps TRBD2 as D (7 bases). The CDR3 runs to 16 residues. Germline values: CDR1 SGHAT, CDR2 FQNNGV. Trimming removed 6 bases from V and 5 bases from J, with 21 bases in between. The CDR3 sequence is CASRRGEGRSGDTQYF. The CDR3 nucleotides read TGTGCCAGCAGGAGGGGGGAGGGCCGGAGTGGAGATACGCAGTATTTT.